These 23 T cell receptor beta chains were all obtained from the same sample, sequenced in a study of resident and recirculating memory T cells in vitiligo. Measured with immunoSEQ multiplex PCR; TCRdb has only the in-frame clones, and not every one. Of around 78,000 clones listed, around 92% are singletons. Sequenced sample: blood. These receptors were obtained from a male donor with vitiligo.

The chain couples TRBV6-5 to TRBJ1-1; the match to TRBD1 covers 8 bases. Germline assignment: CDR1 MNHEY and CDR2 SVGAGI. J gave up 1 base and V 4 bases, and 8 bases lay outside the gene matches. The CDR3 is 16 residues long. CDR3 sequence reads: CASSWGTGWANTEAFF. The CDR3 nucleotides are TGTGCCAGCAGTTGGGGGACAGGATGGGCGAACACTGAAGCTTTCTTT.

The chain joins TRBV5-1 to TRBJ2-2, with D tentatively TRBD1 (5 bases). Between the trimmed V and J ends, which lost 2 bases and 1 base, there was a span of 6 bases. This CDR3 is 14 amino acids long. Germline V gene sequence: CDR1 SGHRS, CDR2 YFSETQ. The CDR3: CASSFDRNTGELFF. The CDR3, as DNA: TGCGCCAGCAGCTTCGACAGGAACACCGGGGAGCTGTTTTTT. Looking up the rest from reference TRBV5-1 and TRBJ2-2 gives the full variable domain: KAGVTQTPRYLIKTRGQQVTLSCSPISGHRSVSWYQQTPGQGLQFLFEYFSETQRNKGNFPGRFSGRQFSNSRSEMNVSTLELGDSALYLCASSFDRNTGELFFGEGSRLTVL.

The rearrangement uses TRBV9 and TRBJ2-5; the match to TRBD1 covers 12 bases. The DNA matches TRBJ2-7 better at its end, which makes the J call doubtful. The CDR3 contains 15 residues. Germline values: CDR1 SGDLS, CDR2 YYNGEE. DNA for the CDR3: TGTGCCAGCAGCGAGGGACAGGGGGCCCCTTACGAGCAGTACTTC. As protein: CASSEGQGAPYEQYF.

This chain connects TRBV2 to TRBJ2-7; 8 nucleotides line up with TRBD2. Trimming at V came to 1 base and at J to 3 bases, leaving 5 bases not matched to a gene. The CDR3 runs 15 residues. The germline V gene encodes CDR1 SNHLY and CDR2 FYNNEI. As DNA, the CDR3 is TGTGCCAGCAGTGAAGACGGAGCGGGGGTCTACGAGCAGTACTTC. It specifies CASSEDGAGVYEQYF.

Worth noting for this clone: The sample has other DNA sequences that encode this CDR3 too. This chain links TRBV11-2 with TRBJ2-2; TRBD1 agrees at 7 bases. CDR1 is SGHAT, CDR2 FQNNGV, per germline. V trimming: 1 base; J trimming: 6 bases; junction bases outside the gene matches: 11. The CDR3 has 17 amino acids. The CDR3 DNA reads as TGTGCCAGCAGCTTAGTTAGAGTCAGGGGGAAAGCCGGGGAGCTGTTTTTT. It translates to CASSLVRVRGKAGELFF.

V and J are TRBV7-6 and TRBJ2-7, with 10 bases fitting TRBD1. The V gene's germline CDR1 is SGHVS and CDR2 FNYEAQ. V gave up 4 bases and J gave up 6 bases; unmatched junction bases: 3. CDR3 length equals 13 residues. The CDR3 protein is CASSWDRGREQYF. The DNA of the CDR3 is TGTGCCAGCAGCTGGGACAGGGGCCGCGAGCAGTACTTC.

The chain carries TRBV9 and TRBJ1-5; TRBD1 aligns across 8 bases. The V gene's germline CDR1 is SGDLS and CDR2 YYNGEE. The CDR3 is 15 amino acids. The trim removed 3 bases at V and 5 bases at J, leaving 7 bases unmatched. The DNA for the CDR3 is TGTGCCAGCAGCGAGGGCGACAGGGGCCATCAGCCCCAGCATTTT. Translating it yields CASSEGDRGHQPQHF.

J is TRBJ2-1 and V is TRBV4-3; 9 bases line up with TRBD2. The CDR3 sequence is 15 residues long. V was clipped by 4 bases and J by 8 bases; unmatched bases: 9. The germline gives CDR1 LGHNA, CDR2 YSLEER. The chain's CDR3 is CASSPVDSGSYEQFF. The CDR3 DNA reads TGCGCCAGCAGCCCTGTGGATAGCGGGAGCTATGAGCAGTTCTTC.

The CDR3 region is CASSQEGGGANVLTF. The DNA for the CDR3 is TGTGCCAGCAGCCAGGAGGGTGGTGGGGCCAACGTCCTGACTTTC. The rearrangement joins TRBV28 to TRBJ2-6, with a weak D call TRBD2 (6 bases). CDR3 length equals 15 residues. The V gene lost 6 bases and the J gene lost 3 bases, with 12 bases spanning the gap. Germline CDR1 MDHEN, CDR2 SYDVKM. Complete variable domain (other parts from reference TRBV28 and TRBJ2-6): DVKVTQSSRYLVKRTGEKVFLECVQDMDHENMFWYRQDPGLGLRLIYFSYDVKMKEKGDIPEGYSVSREKKERFSLILESASTNQTSMYLCASSQEGGGANVLTFGAGSRLTVL.

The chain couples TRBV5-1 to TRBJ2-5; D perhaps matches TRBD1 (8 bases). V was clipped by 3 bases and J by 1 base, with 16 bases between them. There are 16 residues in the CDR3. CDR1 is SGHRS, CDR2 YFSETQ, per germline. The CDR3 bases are TGCGCCAGCAGCTGGGGGAGGGACAGGCTCCAAGAGACCCAGTACTTC. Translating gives CASSWGRDRLQETQYF.

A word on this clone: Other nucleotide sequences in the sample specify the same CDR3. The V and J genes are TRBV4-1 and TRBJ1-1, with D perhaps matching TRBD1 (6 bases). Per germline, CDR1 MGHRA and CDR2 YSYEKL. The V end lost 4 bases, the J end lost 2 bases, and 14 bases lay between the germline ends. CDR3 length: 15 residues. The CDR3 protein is CASSPVRGLNTEAFF. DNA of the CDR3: TGCGCCAGCAGCCCCGTCAGGGGCCTAAACACTGAAGCTTTCTTT.

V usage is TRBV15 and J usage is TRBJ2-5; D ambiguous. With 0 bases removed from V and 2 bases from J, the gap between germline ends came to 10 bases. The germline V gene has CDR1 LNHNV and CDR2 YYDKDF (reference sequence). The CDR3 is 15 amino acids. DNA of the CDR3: TGTGCCACCAGCAGAGATTATTCCAGGCAAGAGACCCAGTACTTC. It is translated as CATSRDYSRQETQYF.

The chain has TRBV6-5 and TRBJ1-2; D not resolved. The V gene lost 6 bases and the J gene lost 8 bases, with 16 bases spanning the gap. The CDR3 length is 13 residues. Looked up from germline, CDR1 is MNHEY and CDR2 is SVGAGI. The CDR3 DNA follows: TGTGCCAGCAGCGACCGACGACAAAGCGGCTACACCTTC. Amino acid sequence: CASSDRRQSGYTF.

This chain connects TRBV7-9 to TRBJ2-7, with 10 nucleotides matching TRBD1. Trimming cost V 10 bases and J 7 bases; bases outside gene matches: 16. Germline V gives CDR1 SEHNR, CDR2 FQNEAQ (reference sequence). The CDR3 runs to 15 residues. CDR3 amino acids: CATSLGQGVMWEQYF. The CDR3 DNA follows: TGTGCCACCTCCCTCGGACAGGGGGTTATGTGGGAGCAGTACTTC. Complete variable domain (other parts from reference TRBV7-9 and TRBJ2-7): DTGVSQNPRHKITKRGQNVTFRCDPISEHNRLYWYRQTLGQGPEFLTYFQNEAQLEKSRLLSDRFSAERPKGSFSTLEIQRTEQGDSAMYLCATSLGQGVMWEQYFGPGTRLTVT.

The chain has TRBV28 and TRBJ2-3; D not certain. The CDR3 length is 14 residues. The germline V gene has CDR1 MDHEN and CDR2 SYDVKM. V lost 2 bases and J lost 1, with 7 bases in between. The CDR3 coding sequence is TGTGCCAGCAGTTTAGTACAGCGCACAGATACGCAGTATTTT. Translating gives CASSLVQRTDTQYF.

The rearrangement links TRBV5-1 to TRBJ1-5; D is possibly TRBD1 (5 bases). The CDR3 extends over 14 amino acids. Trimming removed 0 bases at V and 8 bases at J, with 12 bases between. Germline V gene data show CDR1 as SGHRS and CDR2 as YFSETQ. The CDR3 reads CASSLEGGGEPQHF. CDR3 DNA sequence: TGCGCCAGCAGCTTGGAGGGCGGGGGGGAGCCCCAGCATTTT.

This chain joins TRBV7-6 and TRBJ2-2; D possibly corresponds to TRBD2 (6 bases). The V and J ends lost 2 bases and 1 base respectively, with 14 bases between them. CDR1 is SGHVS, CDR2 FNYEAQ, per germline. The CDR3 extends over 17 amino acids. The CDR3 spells CASSLPIRGLNTGELFF. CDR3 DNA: TGTGCCAGCAGCTTACCAATACGGGGACTGAACACCGGGGAGCTGTTTTTT.

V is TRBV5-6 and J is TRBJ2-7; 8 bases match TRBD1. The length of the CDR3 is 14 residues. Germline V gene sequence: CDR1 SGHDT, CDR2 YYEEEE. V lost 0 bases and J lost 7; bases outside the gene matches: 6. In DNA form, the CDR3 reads TGTGCCAGCAGCTTGGAGGCAGGGGGCCATGAGCAGTACTTC. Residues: CASSLEAGGHEQYF. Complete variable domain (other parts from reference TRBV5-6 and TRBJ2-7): DAGVTQSPTHLIKTRGQQVTLRCSPKSGHDTVSWYQQALGQGPQFIFQYYEEEERQRGNFPDRFSGHQFPNYSSELNVNALLLGDSALYLCASSLEAGGHEQYFGPGTRLTVT.

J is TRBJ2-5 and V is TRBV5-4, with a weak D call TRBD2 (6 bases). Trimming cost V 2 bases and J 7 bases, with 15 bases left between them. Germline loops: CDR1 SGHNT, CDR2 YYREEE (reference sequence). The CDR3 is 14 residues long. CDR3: CASSFGTGEGTQYF. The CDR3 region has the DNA TGTGCCAGCAGCTTCGGTACGGGAGAGGGGACCCAGTACTTC.

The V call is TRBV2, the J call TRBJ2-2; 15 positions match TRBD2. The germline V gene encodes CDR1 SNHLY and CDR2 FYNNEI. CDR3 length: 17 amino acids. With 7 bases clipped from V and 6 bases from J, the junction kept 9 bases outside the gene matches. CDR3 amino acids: CASTEGLAGGGAGELFF. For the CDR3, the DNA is TGTGCCAGCACCGAGGGACTAGCGGGAGGAGGGGCCGGGGAGCTGTTTTTT.

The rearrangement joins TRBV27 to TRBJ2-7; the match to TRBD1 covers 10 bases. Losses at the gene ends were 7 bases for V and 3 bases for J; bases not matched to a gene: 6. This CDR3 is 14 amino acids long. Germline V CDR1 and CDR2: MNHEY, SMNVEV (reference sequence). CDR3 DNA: TGTGCCAGCACCCGACAGGGGGCAGTCTACGAGCAGTACTTC. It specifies CASTRQGAVYEQYF.

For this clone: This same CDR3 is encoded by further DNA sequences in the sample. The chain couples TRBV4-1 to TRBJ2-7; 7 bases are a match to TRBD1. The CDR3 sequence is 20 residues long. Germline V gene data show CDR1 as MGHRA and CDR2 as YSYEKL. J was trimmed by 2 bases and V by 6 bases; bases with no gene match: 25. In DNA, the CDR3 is TGCGCCAGCAGTCCCCAAAACCGTCCCATGGTGGGACAGTCCCCCTACGAGCAGTACTTC. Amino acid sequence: CASSPQNRPMVGQSPYEQYF.

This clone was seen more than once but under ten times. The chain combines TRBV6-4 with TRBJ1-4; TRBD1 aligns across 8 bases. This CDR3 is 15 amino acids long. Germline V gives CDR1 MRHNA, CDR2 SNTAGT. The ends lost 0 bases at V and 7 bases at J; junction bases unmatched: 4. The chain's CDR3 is CASSDSGTGGEKLFF. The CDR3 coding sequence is TGTGCCAGCAGTGACTCCGGAACAGGGGGTGAAAAACTGTTTTTT.